This T cell receptor beta chain was captured by sequencing in a study of Ad26.COV2.S vaccination and SARS-CoV-2 variants. The overall study: A COV1001 Ad26.COV2.S trial-arm participant provided the sample. Donor got 5x10^10 or 1x10^11 viral particles of Ad26.COV2.S.

Treatment noted: some 20 received Ad26.COV2.S at low or high dose, single or two shots; a few received placebo; per-sample allocation not given. The study sampled participants on day 63 after the first vaccine or placebo injection. The CDR3 has 11 residues. In germline, CDR1 is SGHRS, CDR2 YFSETQ. V shed 6 bases, J shed 8 bases, and the junction held 4 bases outside the gene matches. Some clones are missing from TCRdb's copy, which holds only in-frame ones; the method was immunoSEQ multiplex PCR. The table has about 250,000 clones, more than 70% seen once. Sequenced here: peripheral blood, sampled in a trial of Ad26.COV2.S vaccine versus placebo. This TCR derives from a person between 18 and 60 years old who received the Ad26.COV2.S COVID-19 vaccine or a placebo. The rearrangement joins TRBV5-1 to TRBJ1-1; 7 nucleotides align to TRBD1. The CDR3 nucleotides are TGCGCCAGCAACACAGGGGTCGAAGCTTTCTTT. This sequence encodes CASNTGVEAFF.